The rows below give T cell receptor beta chains drawn from one sample of a study of blood T cell repertoires in COVID-19. TCRdb's table, derived via immunoSEQ multiplex PCR, lists solely in-frame clones and lacks some. The data contain roughly 670,000 clones, 85% to 90% of them seen just once; the ten biggest clones take up roughly 0.26%. The specimen was peripheral blood. The receptor source for this set is a woman younger than 30 with acute or convalescent COVID-19. Both conserved end residues are part of each CDR3. A D gene is named only where the DNA matches it firmly. Clone size is not always given. Where it is, it says once, few, many or a class for expanded clones.

>-|TRBD1|TRBJ2-7|TRBV30
TGTGCCTGGGGCAGACAGGGCTTGGAGCAGTACTTC
CAWGRQGLEQYF
>-|TRBD1|TRBJ1-2|TRBV7-9
TGTGCCAGCAGCCACGGGACAGGGTATGGCTACACCTTC
CASSHGTGYGYTF
>-|-|TRBJ2-5|TRBV2
TGTGCCAGCAGTGAAGCGGGCAGGATAATAGAGACCCAGTACTTC
CASSEAGRIIETQYF
>-|-|TRBJ2-7|TRBV18
TGTGCCAGCTCACCAGGCGGGGTTTTCGAGCAGTACTTC
CASSPGGVFEQYF
>-|-|TRBJ2-4|TRBV6-2/TRBV6-3
TGTGCCAGCAGTTACTCGAGAGGGTTGGACATTCAGTACTTC
CASSYSRGLDIQYF
>-|-|TRBJ1-1|TRBV6-5
TGTGCCAGCAGTAGAGCGAACACTGAAGCTTTCTTT
CASSRANTEAFF
>-|-|TRBJ2-2|TRBV7-3
TGTGCCAGCAGCTTAATGCTCACAGACCACACCGGGGAGCTGTTTTTT
CASSLMLTDHTGELFF
>-|-|TRBJ1-2|TRBV2
TGTGCCAGCAGTCAGGGGTTTCGGGCTGAAGGCTACACCTTC
CASSQGFRAEGYTF
>-|TRBD2|TRBJ2-1|TRBV6-1
TGTGCCAGCAGTGCCCTAATCAGACCGGGACTAGGGAGCCTTGAGCAGTTCTTC
CASSALIRPGLGSLEQFF
>-|-|TRBJ1-4|TRBV5-1
TGCGCCAGCAGCTTGGACCCAGGATGGAAACTGTTTTTT
CASSLDPGWKLFF
>-|TRBD1|TRBJ1-5|TRBV6-6
TGTGCCGCAAAGCAGGGGGCTGGTCAGCCCCAGCATTTT
CAAKQGAGQPQHF
>-|TRBD2|TRBJ2-2|TRBV20-1
TGCAGTGCTAGTCCCAGCGGGGGACTCGGGGCCGGGGAGCTGTTTTTT
CSASPSGGLGAGELFF
>-|TRBD2|TRBJ2-3|TRBV3-1/TRBV3-2
TGTGCCAGCAGCCAAGGATATAGGAGCGGGGGGACCACAGATACGCAGTATTTT
CASSQGYRSGGTTDTQYF
>once|-|TRBJ1-1|TRBV30
TGTGCCTGGGCGCGACAGTCCCAAACTGAAGCTTTCTTT
CAWARQSQTEAFF
>-|-|TRBJ1-1|TRBV25-1
TGTGCCAGCAGTGATCCAGGGCGGTCTGAAGCTTTCTTT
CASSDPGRSEAFF
>-|TRBD1|TRBJ1-5|TRBV27
TGTGCCAGCAGACCCCGGACAGGTCTGGATCAGCCCCAGCATTTT
CASRPRTGLDQPQHF
>few|TRBD1|TRBJ1-2|TRBV10-1
TGCGCCAGCAGTGGGGGACAGGTCTATGGCTACACCTTC
CASSGGQVYGYTF
>-|-|TRBJ1-2|TRBV12-5
TGTGCTAGTGGTCCTCCTAGCTACACCTTC
CASGPPSYTF
>-|-|TRBJ1-4|TRBV24-1
TGTGCCACCAGTGATAGTAACAGGGAGGAAAAACTGTTTTTT
CATSDSNREEKLFF
>-|TRBD1|TRBJ2-3|TRBV6-2/TRBV6-3
TGTGCCAGCAGTTACAGGGACAGGGAAGCAGATACGCAGTATTTT
CASSYRDREADTQYF
>-|-|TRBJ1-1|TRBV5-1
TGCGCCAGCAGCTTGGAGGCAGCGGGGGCCCAAGCTTTCTTT
CASSLEAAGAQAFF
>-|-|TRBJ1-2|TRBV4-3
TGCGCCAGCAGCCAAGACACAGGGACGGTTGGCTATGGCTACACCTTC
CASSQDTGTVGYGYTF
>-|-|TRBJ1-1|TRBV20-1
TGCAGTGCTAGGGCTCACACTGAAGCTTTCTTT
CSARAHTEAFF
>-|-|TRBJ1-2|TRBV9
TGTGCCACCGGTACGGGGTATGGCTACACCTTC
CATGTGYGYTF
>-|TRBD2|TRBJ2-3|TRBV3-1/TRBV3-2
TGTGCCAGCAGCCAAGATAGAGGATTCCGGGTACTAGCGGGGAGCACAGATACGCAGTATTTT
CASSQDRGFRVLAGSTDTQYF
>-|-|TRBJ1-3|TRBV4-1
TGCGCCAGCAGCCGCCTCACCCGGGGAGACACCATATATTTT
CASSRLTRGDTIYF
>-|-|TRBJ1-2|TRBV19
TGTGCCAGTAGTACCACAGTCTATGGCTACACCTTC
CASSTTVYGYTF
>-|-|TRBJ1-4|TRBV6-1
TGTGCCAGCAGTGAAGTCGGGGTGGCTAATGAAAAACTGTTTTTT
CASSEVGVANEKLFF
>-|-|TRBJ1-2|TRBV18
TGTGCCAGCTCACCACTCGGGGAAACTAACTATGGCTACACCTTC
CASSPLGETNYGYTF
>few|-|TRBJ1-2|TRBV30
TGTGCCTGGAGCCGGACCAAAGCCGTAGGACAGCTTAAAGAAGCTAACTATGGCTACACCTTC
CAWSRTKAVGQLKEANYGYTF
>few|TRBD1|TRBJ1-1|TRBV4-3
TGCGCCAGCAGCCAGGCAGACAGGGCCCCGGCTGAAGCTTTCTTT
CASSQADRAPAEAFF
>-|TRBD1|TRBJ1-2|TRBV4-1
TGCGCCAGCAGCCAAGGGGACAGAGCTAACTATGGCTACACCTTC
CASSQGDRANYGYTF
>once|-|TRBJ1-6|TRBV6-1
TGTGCCAGCAGTGCCCCAGACAGTGGGATTAATTCACCCCTCCACTTT
CASSAPDSGINSPLHF
>few|-|TRBJ1-5|TRBV19
TGTGCCAGTAGTATCATCAGAAATCAGCCCCAGCATTTT
CASSIIRNQPQHF
>once|TRBD1|TRBJ1-6|TRBV9
TGTGCCAGCAGCTCAACAGGGGGCAATTCACCCCTCCACTTT
CASSSTGGNSPLHF
>-|TRBD1|TRBJ1-2|TRBV19
TGTGCCACCAAAATGGACAGGGCACAATATGGCTACACCTTC
CATKMDRAQYGYTF
>-|-|TRBJ1-2|TRBV6-1
TGTGCCAGCAGTGAAGCGCTAGGACGGGGAAGTTATGGCTACACCTTC
CASSEALGRGSYGYTF
>-|-|TRBJ1-2|TRBV7-9
TGTGCCAGCAGCTCGGATGAAGGGAGAGCTAACTATGGCTACACCTTC
CASSSDEGRANYGYTF
>-|-|TRBJ1-1|TRBV24-1
TGTGCCACCAGATCCAGGGGACCGAACACTGAAGCTTTCTTT
CATRSRGPNTEAFF
>once|-|TRBJ1-2|TRBV6-5
TGTGCCAGCAGTTACTCGAGGGGGGGCGGCTACACCTTC
CASSYSRGGGYTF
>-|TRBD1|TRBJ1-5|TRBV24-1
TGTGCCACCAGTGACGGGACAGCTTTAAATCAGCCCCAGCATTTT
CATSDGTALNQPQHF
>-|TRBD1|TRBJ1-2|TRBV6-5
TGTGCCAGCACCCCCCGCCGACAGGGCAACTATGGCTACACCTTC
CASTPRRQGNYGYTF
>-|-|TRBJ1-5|TRBV28
TGTGCCAGCAGTTTGGCGGGGGGCCAGCCCCAGCATTTT
CASSLAGGQPQHF
>-|TRBD1|TRBJ2-7|TRBV5-8
TGTGCCAGCAGCTTGAATCGGGACAGAGAGCAGTACTTC
CASSLNRDREQYF
>-|-|TRBJ1-1|TRBV4-2
TGTGCCAGCAGCCACACAGGGCCCACTGAAGCTTTCTTT
CASSHTGPTEAFF
>-|-|TRBJ1-4|TRBV24-1
TGTGCCACCAGTGGAGGATCGCCAACTAATGAAAAACTGTTTTTT
CATSGGSPTNEKLFF
>-|TRBD1|TRBJ2-7|TRBV5-4
TGTGCCAGCAGCTTGCCCCCCGGACAGGCATTTTACGAGCAGTACTTC
CASSLPPGQAFYEQYF
>once|TRBD2|TRBJ2-3|TRBV7-8
TGTGCCAGCAGCTTTGGGACTAGCGGGGGCCAAATTCTCACAGATACGCAGTATTTT
CASSFGTSGGQILTDTQYF